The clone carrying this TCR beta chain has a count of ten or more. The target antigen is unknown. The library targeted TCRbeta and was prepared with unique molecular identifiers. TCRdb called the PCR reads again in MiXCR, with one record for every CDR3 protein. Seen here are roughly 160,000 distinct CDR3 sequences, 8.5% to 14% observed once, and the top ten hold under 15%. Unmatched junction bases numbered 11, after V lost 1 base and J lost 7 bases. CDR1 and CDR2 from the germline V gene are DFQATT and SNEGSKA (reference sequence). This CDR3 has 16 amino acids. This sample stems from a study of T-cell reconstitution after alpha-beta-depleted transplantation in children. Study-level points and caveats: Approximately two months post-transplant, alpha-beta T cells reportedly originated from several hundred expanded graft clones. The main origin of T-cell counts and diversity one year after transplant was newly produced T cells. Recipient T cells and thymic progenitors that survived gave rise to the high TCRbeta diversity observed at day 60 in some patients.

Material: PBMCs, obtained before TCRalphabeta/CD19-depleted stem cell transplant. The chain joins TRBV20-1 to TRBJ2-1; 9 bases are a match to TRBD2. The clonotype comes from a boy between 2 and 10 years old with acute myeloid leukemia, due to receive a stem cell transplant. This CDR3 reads CSARALRRGGRNEQFF. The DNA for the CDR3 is TGCAGTGCTAGAGCCCTTAGGCGGGGGGGCAGGAATGAGCAGTTCTTC.